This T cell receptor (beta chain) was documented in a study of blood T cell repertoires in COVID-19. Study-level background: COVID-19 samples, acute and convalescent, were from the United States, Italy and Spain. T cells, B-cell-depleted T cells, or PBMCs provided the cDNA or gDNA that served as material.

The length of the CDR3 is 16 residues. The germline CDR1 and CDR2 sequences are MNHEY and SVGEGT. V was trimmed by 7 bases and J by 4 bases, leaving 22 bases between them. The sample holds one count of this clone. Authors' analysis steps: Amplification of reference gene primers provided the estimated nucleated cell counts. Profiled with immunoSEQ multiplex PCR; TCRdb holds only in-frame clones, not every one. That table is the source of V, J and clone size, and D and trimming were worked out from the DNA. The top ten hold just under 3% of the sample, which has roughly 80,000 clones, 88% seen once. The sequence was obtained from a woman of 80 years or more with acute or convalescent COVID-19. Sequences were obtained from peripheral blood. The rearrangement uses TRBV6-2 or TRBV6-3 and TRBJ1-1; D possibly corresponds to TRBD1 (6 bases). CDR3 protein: CASTPYRPTQGTEAFF. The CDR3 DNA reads TGTGCCAGCACCCCCTACAGGCCCACACAGGGCACTGAAGCTTTCTTT.